What follows are 3 T cell receptor beta chains derived from one specimen sequenced in a study of CXCR3-negative and CXCR3-positive naive CD8 T cells. In preparing the TRB cDNA libraries, 5' RACE with UMI labels was used. Reprocessing the 5' RACE reads, TCRdb reports a single entry for every CDR3 protein and omits DNA. This repertoire includes under 45,000 distinct CDR3 sequences. The sample comprised memory CD8+ T cells from blood. The receptors stem from a human donor in good health. Some clones in this sample may be carry-over from other donors' samples.

The chain carries TRBV12-3 or TRBV12-4 and TRBJ2-1; the D call from TCRdb, TRBD1, cannot be confirmed without DNA. This CDR3 contains 13 residues. CDR3 protein: CASSLSPVNEQFF.

This chain joins TRBV7-9 and TRBJ1-5. The germline V gene encodes CDR1 SEHNR and CDR2 FQNEAQ (reference sequence). CDR3 length: 14 amino acids. The CDR3 reads CASSTSGGGQPQHF.

The chain carries TRBV29-1 and TRBJ2-5; the D call from TCRdb, TRBD2, cannot be confirmed without DNA. CDR3 length: 13 amino acids. Germline lookup yields CDR1 SQVTM and CDR2 ANQGSEA. CDR3 protein: CSVDSGPRGTQYF.